Below are 6 T cell receptor beta chains sequenced from a single sample in a study of shared clonotypes between healthy human individuals. CD8 cells regarded as naive lacked CD45RO, were positively chosen for CCR7, and omitted terminally differentiated effector memory CD45RA+ cells. Clones were sequenced by immunoSEQ multiplex PCR, and TCRdb holds only the in-frame ones, with some missing. This sample yields some 580,000 clones, of which 98% are seen a single time; less than 0.35% belongs to the top ten. Sequences were obtained from naive CD8+ T cells sorted from blood. The source is a man aged 25-45 years in good health.

This clone occurred once. CDR3 nucleotide sequence: TGCGCCAGCAGCTTGGGGGAGGCAGGGTCGTATGAAAAACTGTTTTTT. It specifies CASSLGEAGSYEKLFF. This chain links TRBV5-1 with TRBJ1-4, with D maybe TRBD1 (5 bases). CDR3 size: 16 residues. Germline loops: CDR1 SGHRS, CDR2 YFSETQ. Between the trimmed V and J ends, which lost 0 bases and 6 bases, there was a span of 15 bases.

This clone was counted once. CDR3 nucleotides: TGTGCCAGCAGAGCGGGAGGACCCCATGAGCAGTTCTTC. Residues: CASRAGGPHEQFF. The rearrangement links TRBV11-2 to TRBJ2-1; the match to TRBD2 covers 9 bases. The CDR3 is 13 amino acids. Losses at the gene ends were 6 bases for V and 8 bases for J; bases not matched to a gene: 5. Germline loops: CDR1 SGHAT, CDR2 FQNNGV. Using reference TRBV11-2 and TRBJ2-1 for the parts outside the CDR3, the full variable domain is EAGVAQSPRYKIIEKRQSVAFWCNPISGHATLYWYQQILGQGPKLLIQFQNNGVVDDSQLPKDRFSAERLKGVDSTLKIQPAKLEDSAVYLCASRAGGPHEQFFGPGTRLTVL.

The chain joins TRBV6-5 to TRBJ2-1; no firm D call. The length of the CDR3 is 15 residues. CDR1 is MNHEY, CDR2 SVGAGI, per germline. The V and J ends lost 2 bases and 1 base respectively, with 9 bases between them. CDR3 in DNA: TGTGCCAGCAGTTACAAGGGTCCGTCCTACAATGAGCAGTTCTTC. Translation gives CASSYKGPSYNEQFF.

This chain connects TRBV2 to TRBJ1-1, with a tentative D call TRBD1 (6 bases). The CDR3 runs 15 residues. The germline CDR1 and CDR2 sequences are SNHLY and FYNNEI. V was shortened by 8 bases and J by 0 bases, with 16 bases between the two germline ends. CDR3 residues: CASRDRTRMNTEAFF. The CDR3 DNA is TGTGCCAGCCGAGACAGGACCAGAATGAACACTGAAGCTTTCTTT.

V gene TRBV14 combines with J gene TRBJ2-7; 8 positions match TRBD2. Germline CDR1 reads SGHDN; CDR2 reads FVKESK. V lost 4 bases and J lost 2; bases outside the gene matches: 13. The CDR3 is 17 amino acids. CDR3 DNA: TGTGCCAGCAGCCCCCCGGGAGGAGCGGGAGTGCCCTACGAGCAGTACTTC. Translation gives CASSPPGGAGVPYEQYF.

This chain links TRBV29-1 with TRBJ2-5, with no clear D. The CDR3 is 13 residues long. CDR1 and CDR2 (germline): SQVTM, ANQGSEA. With 6 bases removed from V and 1 base from J, the gap between germline ends came to 12 bases. The DNA of the CDR3 is TGCAGCGTAGAGGTAACACGCCAAGAGACCCAGTACTTC. Translating it yields CSVEVTRQETQYF.